This T cell receptor (beta chain) is from a study of CD8+CD57+ T cells in acquired aplastic anemia. Background on the study: Average DNA yield from sorted CD4+ and CD8+ cells was around 3.2 ug. Notes on the study in general: About 30 was the count of CD8+ CDR3 sequences that patients shared with controls.

A word on this clonotype: Antigen specificity is unknown. The missing conserved phenylalanine or tryptophan at the end of this CDR3 makes a read error likely. No DNA is shown, since the ends of the CDR3 on it are uncertain; the CDR3 is the one TCRdb lists.

Sequenced patients had shown CD8+CD57+ cell expansion by flow cytometry. Each of the patients presented with severe acquired aplastic anemia. Patients had not yet gotten any therapy when their blood was taken for sampling. The germline gives CDR1 SEHNR, CDR2 FQNEAQ (reference sequence). From its first to its last residue, the CDR3 has 13 amino acids. According to the study, genomic DNA was the template for TCR beta VDJ and CDR3 profiling. TCRdb re-analysed the reads in MiXCR, keeping a single row per CDR3 protein. The sample contains about 270,000 distinct CDR3 sequences, 70% to 85% of which appear only once.

The source is a human donor with aplastic anemia. The chain links TRBV7-9 to TRBJ1-5; the table names TRBD1, a call not compared with the DNA. Material for sequencing was sorted CD4+, CD8+, or CD8+CD57+ T cells (not recorded which) from PBMCs. CDR3 loop: CASSFQRSGAHDD.